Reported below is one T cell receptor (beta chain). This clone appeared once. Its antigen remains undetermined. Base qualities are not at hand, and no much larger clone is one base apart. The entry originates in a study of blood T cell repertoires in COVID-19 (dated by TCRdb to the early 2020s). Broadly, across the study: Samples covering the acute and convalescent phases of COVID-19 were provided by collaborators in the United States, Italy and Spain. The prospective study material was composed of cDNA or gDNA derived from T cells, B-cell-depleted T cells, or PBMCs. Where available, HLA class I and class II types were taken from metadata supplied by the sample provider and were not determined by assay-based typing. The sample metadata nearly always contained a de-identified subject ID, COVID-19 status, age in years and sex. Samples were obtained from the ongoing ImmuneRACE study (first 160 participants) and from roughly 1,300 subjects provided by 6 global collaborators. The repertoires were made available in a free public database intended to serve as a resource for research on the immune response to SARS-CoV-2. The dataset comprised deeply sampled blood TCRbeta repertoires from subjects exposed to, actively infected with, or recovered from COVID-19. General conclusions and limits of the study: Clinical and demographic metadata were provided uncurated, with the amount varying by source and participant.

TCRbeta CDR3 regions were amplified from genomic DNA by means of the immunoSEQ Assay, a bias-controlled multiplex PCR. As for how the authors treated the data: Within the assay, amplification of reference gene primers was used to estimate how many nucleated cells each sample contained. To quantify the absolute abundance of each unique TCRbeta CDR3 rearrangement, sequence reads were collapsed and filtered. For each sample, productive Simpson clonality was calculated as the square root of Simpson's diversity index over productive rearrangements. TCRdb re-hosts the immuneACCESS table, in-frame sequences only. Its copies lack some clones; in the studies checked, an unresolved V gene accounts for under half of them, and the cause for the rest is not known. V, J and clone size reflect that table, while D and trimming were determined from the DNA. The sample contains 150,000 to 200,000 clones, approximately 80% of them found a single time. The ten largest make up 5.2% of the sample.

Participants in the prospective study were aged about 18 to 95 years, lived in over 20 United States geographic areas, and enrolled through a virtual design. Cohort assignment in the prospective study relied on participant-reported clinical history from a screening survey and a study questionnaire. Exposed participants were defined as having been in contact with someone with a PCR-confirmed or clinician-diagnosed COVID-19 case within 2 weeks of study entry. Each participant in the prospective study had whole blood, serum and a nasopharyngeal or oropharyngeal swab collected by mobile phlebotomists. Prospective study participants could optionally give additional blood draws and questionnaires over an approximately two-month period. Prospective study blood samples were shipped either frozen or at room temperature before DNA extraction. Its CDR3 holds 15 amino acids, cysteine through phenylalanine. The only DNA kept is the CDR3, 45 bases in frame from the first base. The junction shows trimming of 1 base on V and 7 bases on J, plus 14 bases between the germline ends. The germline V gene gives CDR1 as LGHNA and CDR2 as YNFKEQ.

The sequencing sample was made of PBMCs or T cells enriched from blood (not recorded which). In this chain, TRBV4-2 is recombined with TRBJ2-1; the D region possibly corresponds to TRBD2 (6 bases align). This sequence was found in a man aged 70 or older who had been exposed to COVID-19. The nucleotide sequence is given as TGTGCCAGCAGCCAAGGTTTTAAGCGGGTGAATGAGCAGTTCTTC. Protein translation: CASSQGFKRVNEQFF.